A single sample gave rise to the 19 T cell receptor beta chains below, sequenced in a study of cytomegalovirus exposure and HLA in healthy donors. PCR employed 60 Vbeta and 13 Jbeta primers. Assay: immunoSEQ multiplex PCR; the TCRdb copy retains only in-frame clones and omits some. The sample has more than 95,000 clones. Sequencing input: PBMCs. These receptors were obtained from a man in his forties in good health and CMV-seronegative.

DNA for the CDR3: TGTGCCAGCAGCTTGGAGGCGGATAGCACAGATACGCAGTATTTT. Its translation: CASSLEADSTDTQYF. The chain recombines TRBV5-4 with TRBJ2-3; D gene uncertain. The germline CDR1 and CDR2 sequences are SGHNT and YYREEE (reference sequence). Trimming cost V 0 bases and J 0 bases, with 8 bases left between them. This CDR3 is 15 amino acids long.

This chain uses TRBV7-6 with TRBJ2-7, with D perhaps matching TRBD2 (5 bases). V was shortened by 3 bases and J by 5 bases, with 17 bases between the two germline ends. CDR3 length: 15 amino acids. Germline values: CDR1 SGHVS, CDR2 FNYEAQ. CDR3 residues: CASSFGKGAAHEQYF. In nucleotides, the CDR3 is TGTGCCAGCAGCTTCGGGAAAGGAGCGGCCCACGAGCAGTACTTC.

V usage is TRBV7-2 and J usage is TRBJ1-1; 10 positions match TRBD1. V gave up 5 bases and J gave up 4 bases; unmatched junction bases: 4. Germline CDR1 reads SGHTA; CDR2 reads FQGNSA. This CDR3 region has 14 residues. The CDR3 protein is CASSPRTGGTEAFF. CDR3 sequence (DNA): TGTGCCAGCAGCCCACGGACAGGGGGCACTGAAGCTTTCTTT.

The chain couples TRBV19 to TRBJ2-5; D may be TRBD1 (6 bases). The last part of the DNA fits TRBJ2-7 better; the J call may be wrong. The CDR3 contains 15 residues. Per the germline V gene, CDR1 is LNHDA and CDR2 is SQIVND (reference sequence). The CDR3 nucleotides read TGTGCCAGTAGTCTACAGGGAGATAATTCCTACGAGCAGTACTTC. Translated, it gives CASSLQGDNSYEQYF.

This rearrangement joins TRBV7-9 to TRBJ1-4, with 9 bases that match TRBD1. V lost 4 bases and J lost 4; bases outside the gene matches: 1. The CDR3 covers 14 residues. The germline CDR1 and CDR2 sequences are SEHNR and FQNEAQ (reference sequence). This CDR3 is CASSSGQGNEKLFF. In DNA, the CDR3 is TGTGCCAGCAGCTCGGGACAGGGTAATGAAAAACTGTTTTTT.

The DNA of the CDR3 is TGTGCCAGCAGCCGCGACCAACGACTGGGTAGCGAGCAGTACTTC. Amino acids: CASSRDQRLGSEQYF. The chain combines TRBV7-7 with TRBJ2-7; no reliable D call. Per germline, CDR1 SSHAT and CDR2 FNYEAQ (reference sequence). Trimming removed 5 bases from V and 6 bases from J, with 20 bases in between. There are 15 residues in the CDR3.

This chain links TRBV4-3 with TRBJ1-4; D not certain. Germline V CDR1 and CDR2: LGHNA, YSLEER. The CDR3 sequence is 13 residues long. Trimming pared 3 bases from V and 7 bases from J, leaving 9 bases between. The CDR3 loop is CASSHGRGEKLFF. The CDR3 DNA sequence: TGCGCCAGCAGCCACGGCCGGGGTGAAAAACTGTTTTTT.

V gene TRBV7-9 combines with J gene TRBJ2-7; 8 bases map to TRBD1. CDR3 size: 15 residues. The germline gives CDR1 SEHNR, CDR2 FQNEAQ (reference sequence). The V gene end was trimmed by 5 bases and the J gene end by 2 bases; junction bases not matched to a gene: 8. The CDR3 region has the DNA TGTGCCAGCAGCACCCCCGGGACAGGAACCTACGAGCAGTACTTC. It codes for CASSTPGTGTYEQYF.

The chain has TRBV5-4 and TRBJ2-7; no clear D. V lost 1 base to trimming and J lost 7 bases, with 6 bases between them. There are 11 residues in the CDR3. Germline lookup yields CDR1 SGHNT and CDR2 YYREEE (reference sequence). CDR3 region: CASSLNGEQYF. The CDR3 coding sequence is TGTGCCAGCAGCTTGAACGGGGAGCAGTACTTC. The full variable domain, in which reference TRBV5-4 and TRBJ2-7 provide the parts outside the CDR3, is ETGVTQSPTHLIKTRGQQVTLRCSSQSGHNTVSWYQQALGQGPQFIFQYYREEENGRGNFPPRFSGLQFPNYSSELNVNALELDDSALYLCASSLNGEQYFGPGTRLTVT.

The chain carries TRBV7-9 and TRBJ2-1; 8 bases map to TRBD2. Trimming removed 4 bases from V and 9 bases from J; junction bases left unmatched: 11. The CDR3 consists of 15 residues. The germline gives CDR1 SEHNR, CDR2 FQNEAQ (reference sequence). The CDR3 DNA follows: TGTGCCAGCAGCTCTCCGGGACTAGGGTCGAGTGAGCAGTTCTTC. This encodes CASSSPGLGSSEQFF.

The rearrangement links TRBV5-8 to TRBJ1-4; possibly TRBD1 for D (5 bases). V lost 2 bases and J lost 6, with 17 bases in between. The germline V gene encodes CDR1 SGHTS and CDR2 YDEGEE. This CDR3 is built from 16 residues. The CDR3 spells CASSLSLGVTDEKLFF. CDR3 sequence (DNA): TGTGCCAGCAGCTTATCATTAGGGGTAACGGATGAAAAACTGTTTTTT. Full variable domain (rest looked up from reference TRBV5-8 and TRBJ1-4): EAGVTQSPTHLIKTRGQQATLRCSPISGHTSVYWYQQALGLGLQFLLWYDEGEERNRGNFPPRFSGRQFPNYSSELNVNALELEDSALYLCASSLSLGVTDEKLFFGSGTQLSVL.

This chain joins TRBV7-9 and TRBJ1-4, with D maybe TRBD1 (6 bases). Trimming cost V 4 bases and J 8 bases, with 14 bases left between them. Germline values: CDR1 SEHNR, CDR2 FQNEAQ (reference sequence). This CDR3 comprises 14 residues. Here the CDR3 reads CASSSGVSREKLFF. The DNA of the CDR3 is TGTGCCAGCAGCTCAGGGGTTTCAAGGGAAAAACTGTTTTTT.

The gene calls are TRBV7-9 and TRBJ1-1, with TRBD1 as a possible D gene (5 bases). The CDR3 runs 13 residues. Trimming cost V 8 bases and J 0 bases, with 10 bases left between them. Germline V gene data show CDR1 as SEHNR and CDR2 as FQNEAQ (reference sequence). The CDR3 is CASGTTVNTEAFF. For the CDR3, the DNA is TGTGCCAGCGGGACTACGGTGAACACTGAAGCTTTCTTT. The full variable domain, in which reference TRBV7-9 and TRBJ1-1 provide the parts outside the CDR3, is DTGVSQNPRHKITKRGQNVTFRCDPISEHNRLYWYRQTLGQGPEFLTYFQNEAQLEKSRLLSDRFSAERPKGSFSTLEIQRTEQGDSAMYLCASGTTVNTEAFFGQGTRLTVV.

The rearrangement joins TRBV9 to TRBJ2-3; possible D gene TRBD1, 5 bases. V dropped 1 base and J dropped 2 bases, with 14 bases sitting between them. Germline V lookup: CDR1 SGDLS, CDR2 YYNGEE. CDR3 size: 16 residues. The CDR3, as DNA: TGTGCCAGCAGCGTATATTCAGGGTTCCCCACAGATACGCAGTATTTT. Its protein is CASSVYSGFPTDTQYF.

This sequence joins TRBV4-3 and TRBJ1-2; possibly TRBD1 for D (6 bases). The CDR3 runs to 15 residues. The germline V gene encodes CDR1 LGHNA and CDR2 YSLEER. V lost 1 base and J 2 bases, leaving 11 bases between the germline ends. The CDR3 loop is CASSQAPQGNYGYTF. CDR3 DNA: TGCGCCAGCAGCCAAGCCCCTCAGGGGAACTATGGCTACACCTTC.

The chain couples TRBV15 to TRBJ1-1; 8 bases map to TRBD1. V dropped 1 base and J dropped 1; count of bases not matched to a gene: 8. The CDR3 sequence is 17 residues long. Germline V lookup: CDR1 LNHNV, CDR2 YYDKDF (reference sequence). CDR3 nucleotide sequence: TGTGCCACCAGCAGAGCCAGACAGGGGTCGAAGAACACTGAAGCTTTCTTT. Protein product: CATSRARQGSKNTEAFF.

The chain carries TRBV28 and TRBJ1-1, with D maybe TRBD1 (6 bases). Germline CDR1 reads MDHEN; CDR2 reads SYDVKM. Trimming removed 5 bases at V and 8 bases at J, with 12 bases between. The CDR3 runs 12 residues. CDR3 loop: CASSPPGAEAFF. DNA for the CDR3: TGTGCCAGCAGTCCCCCAGGGGCAGAAGCTTTCTTT.

This chain uses TRBV7-8 with TRBJ1-5, with 7 bases that match TRBD1. Germline CDR1 and CDR2: SGHVS and FQNEAQ. The CDR3 totals 15 residues. J lost 3 bases, V lost 2 bases, and 4 bases had no gene match. CDR3 nucleotides: TGTGCCAGCAGCTTACCCGGGACAGTCAATCAGCCCCAGCATTTT. As protein: CASSLPGTVNQPQHF.

The J gene is TRBJ2-2, the V gene TRBV9; 7 nucleotides align to TRBD2. This CDR3 has 14 amino acids. Germline CDR1 reads SGDLS; CDR2 reads YYNGEE. V lost 4 bases, J lost 7 bases, and 7 bases stayed unmatched. Here the CDR3 reads CASSSPGGGGELFF. DNA of the CDR3: TGTGCCAGCAGCTCACCGGGGGGAGGCGGGGAGCTGTTTTTT. Using reference TRBV9 and TRBJ2-2 for the parts outside the CDR3, the full variable domain is DSGVTQTPKHLITATGQRVTLRCSPRSGDLSVYWYQQSLDQGLQFLIQYYNGEERAKGNILERFSAQQFPDLHSELNLSSLELGDSALYFCASSSPGGGGELFFGEGSRLTVL.